One sample yielded the 6 T cell receptor beta chains listed below, sequenced in a study of Ad26.COV2.S vaccination and SARS-CoV-2 variants. As for treatment: around 19 received Ad26.COV2.S at low or high dose, single or two shots; about five received placebo; per-sample allocation not given. Sampling took place 63 days after the first vaccine or placebo injection. Libraries were prepared by immunoSEQ multiplex PCR; TCRdb keeps only in-frame clonotypes and omits some of them. There are more than 400,000 clones in the sample; around 90% occur only once, and approximately 4.5% lies in the top ten. The specimen comprised peripheral blood, sampled in a trial of Ad26.COV2.S vaccine versus placebo. Receptors originate from a person aged 18-65 years who received the Ad26.COV2.S COVID-19 vaccine or a placebo.

This chain uses TRBV13 with TRBJ1-1; the match to TRBD1 covers 10 bases. Unmatched junction bases numbered 15, after V lost 5 bases and J lost 0 bases. Germline V CDR1 and CDR2: PRHDT, FYEKMQ (reference sequence). There are 19 residues in the CDR3. The CDR3 coding sequence is TGTGCCAGCAGCCCAGAAATATCGGGACAGGGGCTTATGAACACTGAAGCTTTCTTT. Translation: CASSPEISGQGLMNTEAFF.

Concerning this clone itself: Sequence at one end of the junction differs from germline and may be a read error. The J gene is TRBJ2-7, the V gene TRBV12-3 or TRBV12-4, with D tentatively TRBD2 (6 bases). The CDR3 loop spans 12 amino acids. CDR3 DNA sequence: TGTGCCAGCAGTTTAGAGGTACTAGCCTCCGACTTC. As protein: CASSLEVLASDF.

Only one count was recorded for this clone. The rearrangement joins TRBV3-1 (or the pseudogene TRBV3-2) to TRBJ1-4; a weak D match, TRBD1 (6 bases). The V and J ends lost 0 bases and 7 bases respectively, with 18 bases between them. This CDR3 is built from 17 residues. Germline loops: CDR1 LGHDT, CDR2 YNNKEL (reference sequence). The CDR3 sequence is CASSQDNGGRGSEKLFF. The CDR3 nucleotides read TGTGCCAGCAGCCAAGATAACGGTGGCAGGGGAAGTGAAAAACTGTTTTTT.

The chain is built from TRBV6-5 and TRBJ2-1, with D tentatively TRBD1 or TRBD2 (7 bases each). V shed 7 bases and J shed 6 bases, with 19 bases lying between them. The CDR3 is 15 residues long. Per germline, CDR1 MNHEY and CDR2 SVGAGI. CDR3: CASTPSAGGVNEQFF. The CDR3, as DNA: TGTGCCAGCACTCCAAGCGCAGGGGGGGTCAATGAGCAGTTCTTC.

The gene calls are TRBV5-1 and TRBJ2-6; either TRBD1 or TRBD2 may supply D (5 bases each). Germline V lookup: CDR1 SGHRS, CDR2 YFSETQ. V lost 3 bases and J 0 bases, leaving 13 bases between the germline ends. The CDR3 covers 17 residues. CDR3 protein: CASSSRPGPSGANVLTF. CDR3 bases: TGCGCCAGCAGCTCCCGCCCGGGACCCTCTGGGGCCAACGTCCTGACTTTC.

CDR3 DNA: TGTGCCAGCAGCTTGCTGCTGGCTAGCACAGATACGCAGTATTTT. This codes for CASSLLLASTDTQYF. The chain uses TRBV5-6 and TRBJ2-3, with D unresolved. Trimming removed 1 base from V and 0 bases from J, with 9 bases in between. The germline CDR1 and CDR2 sequences are SGHDT and YYEEEE. The CDR3 has 15 amino acids.